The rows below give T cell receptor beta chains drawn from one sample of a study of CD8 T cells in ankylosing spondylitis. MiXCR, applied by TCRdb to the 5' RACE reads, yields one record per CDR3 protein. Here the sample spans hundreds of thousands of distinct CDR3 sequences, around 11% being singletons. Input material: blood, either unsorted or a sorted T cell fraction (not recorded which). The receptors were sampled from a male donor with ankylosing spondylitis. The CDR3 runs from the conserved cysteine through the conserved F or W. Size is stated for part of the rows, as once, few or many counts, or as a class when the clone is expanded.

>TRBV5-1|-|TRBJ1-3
CASSLTNNGNTIYF
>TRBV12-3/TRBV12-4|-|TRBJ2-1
CASTGVVTSYNEQFF
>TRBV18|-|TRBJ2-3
CASLSGSILGSDTQYF
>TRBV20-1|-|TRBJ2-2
CSARPRLAGPGELFF
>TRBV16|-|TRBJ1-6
CASSQSSNRPLHF
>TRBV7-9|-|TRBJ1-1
CASSLPGTRNTEAFF
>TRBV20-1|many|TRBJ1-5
CSASGWGQRQPQHF
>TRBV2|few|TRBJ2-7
CASSDRWEQYF
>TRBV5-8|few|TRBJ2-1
CASSLLTSGGHDEQFF
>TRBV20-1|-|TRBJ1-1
CSASSYTDANTEAFF
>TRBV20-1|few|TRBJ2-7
CSAMWQTSYEQYF
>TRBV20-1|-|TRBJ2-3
CSAPLLPTQYF
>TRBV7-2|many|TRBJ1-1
CASSEGEGRNTEAFF
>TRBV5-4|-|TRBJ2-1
CASSLGQIKNEQFF
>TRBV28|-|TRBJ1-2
CASVDRGGYTF
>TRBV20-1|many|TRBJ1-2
CSARDSPYGYTF
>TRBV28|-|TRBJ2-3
CASSLPSGRAPDTQYF
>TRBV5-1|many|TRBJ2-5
CASSLAGLLETQYF
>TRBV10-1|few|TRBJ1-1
CASSDVGIGNTEAFF
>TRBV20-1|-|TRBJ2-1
CCARGLTSGDYNEQFF
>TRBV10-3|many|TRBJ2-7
CATRQGRGEQYF
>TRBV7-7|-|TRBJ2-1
CASSKLPGTSGSDEQFF
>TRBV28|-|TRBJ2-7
CASSQWTGGSDEQYF
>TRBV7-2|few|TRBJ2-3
CASSNGRGTDTQYF
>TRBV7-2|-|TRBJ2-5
CASSLALLVGGWDPQYF
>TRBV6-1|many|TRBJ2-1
CASGRETSAYNEQFF
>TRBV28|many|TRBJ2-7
CASSPTGDTYEQYF
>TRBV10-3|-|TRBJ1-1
CAISDGGRGNTEAFF
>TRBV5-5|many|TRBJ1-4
CASSPRTAPGEKLFF
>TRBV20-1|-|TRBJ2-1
CSAGSGFF
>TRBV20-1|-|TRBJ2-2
CSAMTGTTGELFF
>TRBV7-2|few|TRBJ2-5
CASSLDYRGGETQYF
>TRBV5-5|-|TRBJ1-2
CARSSTGWNYGYTF
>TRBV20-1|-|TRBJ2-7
CSASLRAISDYEQYF
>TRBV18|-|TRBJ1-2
CASSPRDRSSYGYTF
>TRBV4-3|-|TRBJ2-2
CASSPRQRHTGELFF
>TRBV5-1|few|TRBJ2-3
CASSLVSIVGDTQYF
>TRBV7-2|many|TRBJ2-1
CASSPGPTAEQFF
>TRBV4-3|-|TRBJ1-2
CASSQELSWVYLYGYTF
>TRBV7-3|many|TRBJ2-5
CASSFLPQETQYF
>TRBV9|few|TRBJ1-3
CASSVRQGNGNTIYF
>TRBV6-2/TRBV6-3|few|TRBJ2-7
CASSYRPETYEQYF
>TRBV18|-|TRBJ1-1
CASSPGQGALTEAFF
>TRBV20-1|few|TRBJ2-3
CSAWDYQGSTDTQYF
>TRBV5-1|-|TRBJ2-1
CASSLMMGEQFF
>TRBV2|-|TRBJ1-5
CVSSENGGGNQPQHF
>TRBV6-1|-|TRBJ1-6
CASSQGQGGGSPLHF
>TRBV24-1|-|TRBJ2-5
CATSDPRGTGVMETQYF
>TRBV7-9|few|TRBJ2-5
CASSLRQDLETQYF
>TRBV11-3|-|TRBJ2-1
CASSLDLATFEQFF
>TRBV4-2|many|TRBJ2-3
CASSQPGTTSTDTQYF
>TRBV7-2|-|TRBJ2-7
CASSLYSSFSYEQYF
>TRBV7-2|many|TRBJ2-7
CASSLVMNVYEQYF
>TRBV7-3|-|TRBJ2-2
CASSLMLGANTGELFF
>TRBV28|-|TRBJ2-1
CASSFPRLLRSYNEQFF